The present TCR beta chain was sequenced within a study of OX40 agonist ivuxolimab in advanced cancers. Overall study findings and caveats: Specificity for antigen went undetermined in the expanded peripheral T cells. Clonal expansion was seen in CD4+ and CD8+ blood T cells by week 6 at 0.1 to 3.0 mg/kg. CD8+ T cells showed, on average, more clonal expansion than CD4+ cells.

The protocol was immunoSEQ multiplex PCR, while the TCRdb copy is restricted to in-frame clones and leaves out a portion. The sample lists 25,000 to 35,000 clones, 87% seen once, with about 16% in the top ten. On this clone: Its antigen is unknown.

Peripheral blood came from all dose cohorts at three timepoints. The CDR3 extends over 12 amino acids. Germline V gene data show CDR1 as MDHEN and CDR2 as SYDVKM. The sample was CD4+ or CD8+ T cells sorted from blood, taken in a trial of the OX40 agonist ivuxolimab. The sequence was collected from an adult with an advanced solid tumor such as melanoma, head and neck, liver or kidney cancer. The rearrangement joins TRBV28 to TRBJ2-5; D is uncertain. DNA of the CDR3: TGTGTAGTTTCCCGGTGGCAAGAGACCCAGTACTTC. It is translated as CVVSRWQETQYF.